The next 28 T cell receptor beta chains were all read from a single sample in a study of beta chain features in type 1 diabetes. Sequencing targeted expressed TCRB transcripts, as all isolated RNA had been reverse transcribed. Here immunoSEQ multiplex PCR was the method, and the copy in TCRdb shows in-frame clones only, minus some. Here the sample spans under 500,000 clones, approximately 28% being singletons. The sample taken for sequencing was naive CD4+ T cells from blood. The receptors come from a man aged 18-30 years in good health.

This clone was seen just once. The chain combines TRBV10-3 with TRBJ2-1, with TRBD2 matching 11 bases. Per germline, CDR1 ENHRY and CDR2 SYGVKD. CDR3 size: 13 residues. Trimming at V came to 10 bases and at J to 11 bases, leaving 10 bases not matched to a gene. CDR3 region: CATTGTSGRQQFF. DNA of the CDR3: TGTGCCACGACCGGGACTAGCGGTCGTCAGCAGTTCTTC.

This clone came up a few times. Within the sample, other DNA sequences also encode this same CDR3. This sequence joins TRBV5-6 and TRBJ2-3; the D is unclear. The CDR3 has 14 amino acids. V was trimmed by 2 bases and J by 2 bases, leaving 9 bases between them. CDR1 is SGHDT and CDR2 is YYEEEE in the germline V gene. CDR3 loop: CASSLGHYTDTQYF. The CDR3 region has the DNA TGTGCCAGCAGCTTAGGTCACTACACAGATACGCAGTATTTT.

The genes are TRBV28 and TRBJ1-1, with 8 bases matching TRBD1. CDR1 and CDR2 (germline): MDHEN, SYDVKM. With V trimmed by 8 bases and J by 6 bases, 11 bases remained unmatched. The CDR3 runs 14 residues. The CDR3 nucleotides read TGTGCCAGCGGGCTGCAGGGGGCAGGATCTGAAGCTTTCTTT. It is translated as CASGLQGAGSEAFF.

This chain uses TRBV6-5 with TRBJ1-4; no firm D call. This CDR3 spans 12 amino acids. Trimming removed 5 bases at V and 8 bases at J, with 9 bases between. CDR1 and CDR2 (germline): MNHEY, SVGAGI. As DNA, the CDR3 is TGTGCCAGCAGTCCTTCGCTGGAAAAACTGTTTTTT. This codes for CASSPSLEKLFF.

The CDR3 loop is CASKRLYGYTF. CDR3 DNA: TGTGCCAGCAAACGGCTATATGGCTACACCTTC. The genes are TRBV28 and TRBJ1-2, with D unclear. This CDR3 spans 11 amino acids. The germline gives CDR1 MDHEN, CDR2 SYDVKM. The V and J ends lost 7 bases and 5 bases respectively, with 8 bases between them.

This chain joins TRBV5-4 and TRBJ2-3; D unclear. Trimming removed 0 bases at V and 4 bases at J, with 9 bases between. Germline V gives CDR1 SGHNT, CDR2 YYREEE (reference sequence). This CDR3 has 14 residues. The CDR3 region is CASSLEASADTQYF. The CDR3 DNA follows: TGTGCCAGCAGCTTGGAAGCTAGTGCAGATACGCAGTATTTT.

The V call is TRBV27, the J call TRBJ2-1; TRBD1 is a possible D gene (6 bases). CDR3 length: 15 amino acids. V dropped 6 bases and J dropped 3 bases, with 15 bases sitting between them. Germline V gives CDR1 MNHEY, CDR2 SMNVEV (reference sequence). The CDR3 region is CASRPNRAGYNEQFF. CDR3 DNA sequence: TGTGCCAGCAGACCAAACAGGGCCGGCTACAATGAGCAGTTCTTC.

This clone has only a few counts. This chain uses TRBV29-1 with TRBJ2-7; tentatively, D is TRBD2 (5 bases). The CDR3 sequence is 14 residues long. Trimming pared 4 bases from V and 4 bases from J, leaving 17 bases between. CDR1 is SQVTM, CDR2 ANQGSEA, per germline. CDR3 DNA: TGCAGCGTTGTCCGGGGAGACGCCTTTTACGAGCAGTACTTC. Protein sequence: CSVVRGDAFYEQYF.

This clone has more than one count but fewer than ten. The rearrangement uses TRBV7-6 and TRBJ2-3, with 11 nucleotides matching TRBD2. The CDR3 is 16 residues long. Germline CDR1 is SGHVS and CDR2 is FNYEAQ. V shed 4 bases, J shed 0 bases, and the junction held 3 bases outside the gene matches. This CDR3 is CASSWGLAASTDTQYF. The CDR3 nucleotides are TGTGCCAGCAGCTGGGGACTAGCGGCTAGCACAGATACGCAGTATTTT.

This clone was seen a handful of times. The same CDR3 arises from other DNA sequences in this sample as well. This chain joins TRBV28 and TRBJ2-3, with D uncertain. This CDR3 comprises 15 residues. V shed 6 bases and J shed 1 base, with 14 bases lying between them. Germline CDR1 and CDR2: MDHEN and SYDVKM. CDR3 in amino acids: CASSSPGQGTDTQYF. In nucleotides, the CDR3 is TGTGCCAGCAGCTCACCCGGGCAGGGCACAGATACGCAGTATTTT.

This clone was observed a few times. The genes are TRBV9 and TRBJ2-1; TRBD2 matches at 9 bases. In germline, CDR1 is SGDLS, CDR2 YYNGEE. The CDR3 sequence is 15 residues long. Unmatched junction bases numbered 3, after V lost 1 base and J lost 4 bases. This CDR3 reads CASSVSLAGYNEQFF. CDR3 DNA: TGTGCCAGCAGCGTAAGCCTAGCGGGATACAATGAGCAGTTCTTC.

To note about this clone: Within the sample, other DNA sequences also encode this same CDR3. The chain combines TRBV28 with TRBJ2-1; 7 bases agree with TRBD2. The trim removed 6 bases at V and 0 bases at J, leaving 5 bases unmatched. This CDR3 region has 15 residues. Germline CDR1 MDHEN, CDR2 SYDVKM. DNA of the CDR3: TGTGCCAGCAGCCGAGCGGGGAGCTCCTACAATGAGCAGTTCTTC. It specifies CASSRAGSSYNEQFF.

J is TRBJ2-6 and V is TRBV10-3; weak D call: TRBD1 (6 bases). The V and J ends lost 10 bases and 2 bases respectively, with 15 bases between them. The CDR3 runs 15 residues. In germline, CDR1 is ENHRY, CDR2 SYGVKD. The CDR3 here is CASTGLPTGANVLTF. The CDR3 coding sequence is TGTGCCAGTACAGGGCTACCTACTGGGGCCAACGTCCTGACTTTC.

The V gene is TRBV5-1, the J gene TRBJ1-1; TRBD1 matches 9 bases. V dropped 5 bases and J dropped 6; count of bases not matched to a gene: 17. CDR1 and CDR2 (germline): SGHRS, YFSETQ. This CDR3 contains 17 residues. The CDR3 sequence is CASSPGGDRAFGSEAFF. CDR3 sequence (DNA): TGCGCCAGCAGTCCGGGAGGGGACAGGGCCTTCGGCTCTGAAGCTTTCTTT.

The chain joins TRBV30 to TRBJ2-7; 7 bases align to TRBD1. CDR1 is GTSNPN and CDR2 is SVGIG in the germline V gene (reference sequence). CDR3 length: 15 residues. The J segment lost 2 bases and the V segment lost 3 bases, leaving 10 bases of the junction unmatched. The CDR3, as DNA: TGTGCCTGGAGCTATCCGGGACAGTCCACCTACGAGCAGTACTTC. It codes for CAWSYPGQSTYEQYF. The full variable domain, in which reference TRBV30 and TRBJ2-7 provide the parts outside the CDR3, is SQTIHQWPATLVQPVGSPLSLECTVEGTSNPNLYWYRQAAGRGLQLLFYSVGIGQISSEVPQNLSASRPQDRQFILSSKKLLLSDSGFYLCAWSYPGQSTYEQYFGPGTRLTVT.

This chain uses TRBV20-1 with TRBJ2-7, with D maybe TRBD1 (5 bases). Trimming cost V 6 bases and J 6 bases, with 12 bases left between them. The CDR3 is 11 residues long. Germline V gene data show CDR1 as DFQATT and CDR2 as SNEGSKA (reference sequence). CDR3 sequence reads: CSALVRGEQYF. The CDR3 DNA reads TGCAGTGCCCTTGTAAGGGGCGAGCAGTACTTC.

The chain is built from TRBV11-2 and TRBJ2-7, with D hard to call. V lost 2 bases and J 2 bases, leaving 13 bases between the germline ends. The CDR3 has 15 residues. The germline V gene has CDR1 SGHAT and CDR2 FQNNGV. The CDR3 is CASSLLVGLTYEQYF. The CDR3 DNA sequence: TGTGCCAGCAGCTTATTGGTGGGCCTAACCTACGAGCAGTACTTC.

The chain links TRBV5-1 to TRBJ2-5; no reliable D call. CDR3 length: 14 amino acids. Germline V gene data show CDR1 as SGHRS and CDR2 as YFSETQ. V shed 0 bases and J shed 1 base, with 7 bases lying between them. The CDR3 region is CASSLAGTQETQYF. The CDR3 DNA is TGCGCCAGCAGCTTGGCTGGCACCCAAGAGACCCAGTACTTC.

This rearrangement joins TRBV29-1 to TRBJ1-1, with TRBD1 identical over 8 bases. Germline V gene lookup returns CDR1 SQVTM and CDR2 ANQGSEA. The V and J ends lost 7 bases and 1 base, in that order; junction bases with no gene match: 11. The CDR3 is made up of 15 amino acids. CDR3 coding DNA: TGCAGCGCCGACAGGGGCCCGCACCCGAACACTGAAGCTTTCTTT. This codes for CSADRGPHPNTEAFF.

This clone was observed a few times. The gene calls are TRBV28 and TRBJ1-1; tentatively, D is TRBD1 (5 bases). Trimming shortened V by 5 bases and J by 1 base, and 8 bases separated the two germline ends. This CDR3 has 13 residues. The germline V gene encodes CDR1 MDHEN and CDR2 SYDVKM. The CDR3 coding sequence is TGTGCCAGCAGTCGAAGGGGGAACACTGAAGCTTTCTTT. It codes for CASSRRGNTEAFF.

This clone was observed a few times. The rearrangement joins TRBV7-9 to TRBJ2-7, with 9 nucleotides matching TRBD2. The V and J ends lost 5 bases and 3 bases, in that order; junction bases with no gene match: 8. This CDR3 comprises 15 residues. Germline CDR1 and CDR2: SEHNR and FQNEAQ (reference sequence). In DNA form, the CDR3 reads TGTGCCAGCAGCCAGTCGGCGGGAGGGCTCTACGAGCAGTACTTC. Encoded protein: CASSQSAGGLYEQYF.

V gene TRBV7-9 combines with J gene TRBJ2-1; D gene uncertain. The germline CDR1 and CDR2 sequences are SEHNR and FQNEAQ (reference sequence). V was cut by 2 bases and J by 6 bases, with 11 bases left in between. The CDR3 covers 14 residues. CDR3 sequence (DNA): TGTGCCAGCAGCTTACGTTTAGAACGCAATGAGCAGTTCTTC. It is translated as CASSLRLERNEQFF.

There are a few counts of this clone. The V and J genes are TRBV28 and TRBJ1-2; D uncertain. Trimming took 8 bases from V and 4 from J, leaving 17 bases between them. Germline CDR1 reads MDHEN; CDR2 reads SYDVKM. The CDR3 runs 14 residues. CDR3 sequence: CASRKMDRSYGYTF. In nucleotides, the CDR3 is TGTGCCAGCCGAAAGATGGACCGCTCCTATGGCTACACCTTC.

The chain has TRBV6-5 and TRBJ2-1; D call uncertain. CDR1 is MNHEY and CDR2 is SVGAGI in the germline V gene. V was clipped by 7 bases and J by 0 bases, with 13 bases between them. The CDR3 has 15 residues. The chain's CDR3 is CASTFRVLSYNEQFF. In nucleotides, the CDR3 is TGTGCCAGCACCTTTCGGGTGCTCTCCTACAATGAGCAGTTCTTC.

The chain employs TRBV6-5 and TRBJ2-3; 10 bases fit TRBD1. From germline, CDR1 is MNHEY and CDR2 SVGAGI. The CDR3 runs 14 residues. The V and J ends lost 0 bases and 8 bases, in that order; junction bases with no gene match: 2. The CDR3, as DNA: TGTGCCAGCAGTTACTCCCGGACAGGGGGTACGCAGTATTTT. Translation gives CASSYSRTGGTQYF.

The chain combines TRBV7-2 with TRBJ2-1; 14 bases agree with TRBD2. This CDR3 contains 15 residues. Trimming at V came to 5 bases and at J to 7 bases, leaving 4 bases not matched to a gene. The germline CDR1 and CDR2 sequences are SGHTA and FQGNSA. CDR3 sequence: CASSKGLAGENEQFF. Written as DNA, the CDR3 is TGTGCCAGCAGCAAGGGACTAGCGGGAGAGAATGAGCAGTTCTTC.

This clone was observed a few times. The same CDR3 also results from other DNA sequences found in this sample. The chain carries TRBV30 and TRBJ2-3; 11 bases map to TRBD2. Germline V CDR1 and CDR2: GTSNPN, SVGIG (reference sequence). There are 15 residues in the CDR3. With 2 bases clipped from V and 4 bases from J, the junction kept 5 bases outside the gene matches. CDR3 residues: CAWSPLAGGPDTQYF. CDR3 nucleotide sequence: TGTGCCTGGAGTCCCCTAGCGGGAGGCCCAGATACGCAGTATTTT.

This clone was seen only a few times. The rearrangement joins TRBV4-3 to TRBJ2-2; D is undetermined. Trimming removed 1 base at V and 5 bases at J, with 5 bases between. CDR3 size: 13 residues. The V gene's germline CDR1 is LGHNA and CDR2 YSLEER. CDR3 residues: CASSQVRTGELFF. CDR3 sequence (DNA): TGCGCCAGCAGCCAAGTTCGGACCGGGGAGCTGTTTTTT.